This T cell receptor (beta chain) was sequenced for a study of blood T cell repertoires in COVID-19. About the study: Spain, Italy and the United States supplied samples that represented acute and convalescent COVID-19.

In the source study's methods: Cell counts per sample came from amplifying reference gene primers. Some clones are missing from TCRdb's copy, which holds only in-frame ones; the method was immunoSEQ multiplex PCR. V, J and clone size are those of that table, while D and trimming were read from the DNA. Among under 250,000 clones listed, approximately 89% were seen once. Participants came from under 30 US areas, aged about 18 to 89 years. V was clipped by 0 bases and J by 4 bases, with 9 bases between them. CDR3 length: 14 amino acids. Germline values: CDR1 MNHEY, CDR2 SVGEGT. Sequences were obtained from PBMCs or T cells enriched from blood (not recorded which). The receptor's source is a woman under 40 with acute COVID-19. V is TRBV6-2 or TRBV6-3 and J is TRBJ1-1; D call uncertain. In nucleotides, the CDR3 is TGTGCCAGCAGTTACTCGACAAGTGGCACTGAAGCTTTCTTT. This sequence encodes CASSYSTSGTEAFF.